These 25 T cell receptor beta chains were all obtained from the same sample, sequenced in a study of esophageal squamous cell carcinoma under preoperative chemotherapy. TCRdb independently ran MiXCR on the PCR reads; one entry per CDR3 protein. This repertoire shows roughly 15,000 distinct CDR3 sequences, approximately 48% found once; its top ten account for approximately 30%. Noted time point: before preoperative PTX-NDP chemotherapy. Sampling was performed from a patient given preoperative chemotherapy. These receptors all stem from a human donor with esophageal squamous cell carcinoma. The donor label of this sample is uncertain.

The J gene is TRBJ2-7, the V gene TRBV6-1; TRBD2 agrees at 10 bases. The CDR3 extends over 14 amino acids. The ends lost 5 bases at V and 4 bases at J; junction bases unmatched: 5. The germline gives CDR1 MNHNS, CDR2 SASEGT. The DNA of the CDR3 is TGTGCCAGCAGTAATCTAGCGGGAGTGTACGAGCAGTACTTC. This translates into CASSNLAGVYEQYF.

Comments on this clonotype: An end of the junction differs from the germline gene, which may be a read error. The V and J genes are TRBV7-8 and TRBJ2-5, with TRBD2 identical over 12 bases. CDR3 length: 16 amino acids. The V gene's germline CDR1 is SGHVS and CDR2 FQNEAQ. For the CDR3, the DNA is TGTGCCAGCAGCTCGCTAGCGGGAGGGCCTTTAAAGGCCCAGTCCTTC. Its protein product is CASSSLAGGPLKAQSF.

The V call is TRBV11-1, the J call TRBJ2-5; 7 nucleotides align to TRBD1. The end of the DNA aligns better with TRBJ2-7, so the J call may be wrong. Germline CDR1 and CDR2: SGHAT and FQDESV (reference sequence). This CDR3 is built from 17 residues. The CDR3 here is CASSLLFSTGPDFEQYF. The CDR3, as DNA: TGTGCCAGCAGCTTGTTGTTTTCGACAGGGCCCGATTTCGAGCAGTACTTC.

V is TRBV10-1 and J is TRBJ2-2; D may be TRBD1 or TRBD2 (5 bases each). TRBJ2-3 matches the DNA end more closely, so the J call is doubtful. The CDR3 consists of 14 residues. Germline V gives CDR1 WNHNN, CDR2 SYGVQD (reference sequence). CDR3 nucleotides: TGCGCCAGCTTCGGGACCATGAGCACCGGGGAGCAGTATTTT. Translated, it gives CASFGTMSTGEQYF.

This clonotype has only a few counts. The V gene is TRBV7-8, the J gene TRBJ2-3; perhaps D is TRBD1 or TRBD2 (6 bases each). The germline V gene has CDR1 SGHVS and CDR2 FQNEAQ. The CDR3 spans 16 residues. V dropped 1 base and J dropped 2 bases, with 13 bases sitting between them. CDR3 sequence reads: CASSLGRGVATDTQYF. The CDR3 coding sequence is TGTGCCAGCAGCTTAGGAAGGGGGGTAGCCACAGATACGCAGTATTTT.

As DNA, the CDR3 is TGTGCCAGCAGCCTCCGGGTAGCCGGGACCGAGAAGCAGTATTTT. Translation gives CASSLRVAGTEKQYF. This chain connects TRBV7-3 to TRBJ2-2; tentatively, D is TRBD1 or TRBD2 (5 bases each). The closer fit of TRBJ2-3 to the DNA end suggests the J call may be wrong. This CDR3 contains 15 residues. Germline V gene sequence: CDR1 SGHTA, CDR2 FQGTGA.

On this clonotype itself: This CDR3 is missing its conserved last phenylalanine or tryptophan, likely due to a read error. V usage is TRBV7-2 and J usage is TRBJ2-5; tentative D call: TRBD1 (6 bases). CDR1 and CDR2 (germline): SGHTA, FQGNSA. There are 13 residues in the CDR3. Trimming shortened V by 5 bases and J by 5 bases, and 12 bases separated the two germline ends. CDR3 amino acids: CASSQNRAETQYY. The CDR3 DNA reads as TGTGCCAGCAGCCAGAACAGGGCGGAGACCCAGTACTAC.

This chain connects TRBV5-4 to TRBJ2-1, with D unresolved. From germline, CDR1 is SGHNT and CDR2 YYREEE (reference sequence). This CDR3 is 13 amino acids long. Trimming shortened V by 5 bases and J by 5 bases, and 11 bases separated the two germline ends. CDR3 residues: CASSGVLNNEQFF. The CDR3 DNA is TGTGCCAGCAGTGGGGTCCTGAACAATGAGCAGTTCTTC.

V is TRBV10-3 and J is TRBJ2-3, with 11 bases aligning to TRBD2. With the DNA end fitting TRBJ2-1 better, the J assignment may be wrong. CDR1 ENHRY and CDR2 SYGVKD come from the germline V gene. This CDR3 has 15 amino acids. The CDR3 DNA follows: TGTGCCATCAGTGAGGGGACTAGCGGTAACAATGAGCAGTTCTTC. Protein sequence: CAISEGTSGNNEQFF.

The chain is built from TRBV7-9 and TRBJ2-1; D is unclear. The V end was cut by 4 bases, the J end by 7 bases, with 11 bases between. CDR3 length: 13 amino acids. The germline V gene encodes CDR1 SEHNR and CDR2 FQNEAQ (reference sequence). CDR3 nucleotide sequence: TGTGCCAGCAGCTCCGAGGTGGGGAATGAGCAGTTCTTC. This sequence encodes CASSSEVGNEQFF.

In its sample, this clonotype was seen a few times. This chain connects TRBV7-8 to TRBJ2-1; 9 bases line up with TRBD1. V shed 0 bases, J shed 6 bases, and the junction held 3 bases outside the gene matches. This CDR3 is built from 15 residues. Germline-derived CDR1 and CDR2 are SGHVS and FQNEAQ. In nucleotides, the CDR3 is TGTGCCAGCAGCTTAGCGTGGGGACAGGGCAATGAGCAGTTCTTC. Its protein product is CASSLAWGQGNEQFF. The whole variable domain, filled in from reference TRBV7-8 and TRBJ2-1, reads GAGVSQSPRYKVAKRGQDVALRCDPISGHVSLFWYQQALGQGPEFLTYFQNEAQLDKSGLPSDRFFAERPEGSVSTLKIQRTQQEDSAVYLCASSLAWGQGNEQFFGPGTRLTVL.

The count of this clonotype is one. The CDR3 DNA follows: TGTGGCGGGGGCGCTGCGAGCGGGGACATAGATACGCAGTATTTT. Translation: CGGGAASGDIDTQYF. The chain couples TRBV7-3 to TRBJ2-3, with TRBD2 as a possible D gene (7 bases). The germline V gene encodes CDR1 SGHTA and CDR2 FQGTGA. The length of the CDR3 is 15 residues.

The rearrangement links TRBV7-3 to TRBJ2-1, with TRBD2 identical over 8 bases. The CDR3 is made up of 17 amino acids. CDR1 is SGHTA and CDR2 is FQGTGA in the germline V gene. V trimming: 5 bases; J trimming: 9 bases; junction bases outside the gene matches: 18. The CDR3 sequence is CASSPNGGGGASGEQFF. Written as DNA, the CDR3 is TGTGCCAGCAGCCCGAACGGGGGGGGGGGCGCGTCAGGTGAGCAGTTCTTC.

Remarks on this clonotype: It is likely a read error, because the conserved phenylalanine at the end of the CDR3 is missing. Because the CDR3's place on the DNA is in doubt, the DNA is left out and the CDR3 is given as listed by TCRdb. The genes are TRBV7-9 and TRBJ1-5. The CDR3 spans 8 residues, counting both ends. Per the germline V gene, CDR1 is SEHNR and CDR2 is FQNEAQ (reference sequence). CDR3: CASSFKMY.

J is TRBJ2-1 and V is TRBV7-6, with 10 bases identical to TRBD1. Germline V gene sequence: CDR1 SGHVS, CDR2 FNYEAQ. The V and J ends lost 10 bases and 3 bases, in that order; junction bases with no gene match: 9. CDR3 size: 15 residues. DNA of the CDR3: TGTGCCACCAACGACAGGGGGCAGAACTACAATGAGCAGTTCTTC. It yields the protein CATNDRGQNYNEQFF.

This clonotype counts as medium-sized (0.01 to 0.1%). The chain has TRBV7-2 and TRBJ2-1, with TRBD2 matching over 8 bases. Germline CDR1 SGHTA, CDR2 FQGNSA. The CDR3 spans 15 residues. Germline trimming cut 2 bases from V and 5 bases from J; bases unmatched to any gene: 5. The CDR3 protein is CASSLTSGADNEQFF. For the CDR3, the DNA is TGTGCCAGCAGCTTAACTAGCGGAGCCGACAATGAGCAGTTCTTC. Complete variable domain (other parts from reference TRBV7-2 and TRBJ2-1): GAGVSQSPSNKVTEKGKDVELRCDPISGHTALYWYRQSLGQGLEFLIYFQGNSAPDKSGLPSDRFSAERTGGSVSTLTIQRTQQEDSAVYLCASSLTSGADNEQFFGPGTRLTVL.

The chain couples TRBV7-2 to TRBJ2-3, with TRBD2 identical over 14 bases. With the DNA end fitting TRBJ2-5 better, the J assignment may be wrong. From germline, CDR1 is SGHTA and CDR2 FQGNSA. This CDR3 spans 16 amino acids. CDR3 in amino acids: CASSRRGTSGGETQYF. The CDR3, as DNA: TGTGCCAGCAGCCGACGGGGGACTAGCGGGGGAGAGACCCAGTACTTC.

Ten or more counts support this clonotype. This chain connects TRBV10-3 to TRBJ2-3; no clear D gene. Trimming removed 10 bases at V and 4 bases at J, with 15 bases between. CDR1 and CDR2 (germline): ENHRY, SYGVKD. The CDR3 runs 13 residues. CDR3 DNA sequence: TGTGCCAGTGGCCAGGCATTAGCAGATACGCAGTATTTT. It is translated as CASGQALADTQYF.

A few counts support this clonotype. The chain has TRBV12-3 or TRBV12-4 and TRBJ2-2; D unclear. The CDR3 contains 15 residues. Trimming took 0 bases from V and 0 from J, leaving 5 bases between them. The CDR3 nucleotides are TGTGCCAGCAGTTTAGCGGGATCGAACACCGGGGAGCTGTTTTTT. Amino acids: CASSLAGSNTGELFF.

This clonotype counts as medium-sized (0.01 to 0.1%). The chain carries TRBV7-3 and TRBJ2-2, with D perhaps TRBD1 (6 bases). The germline gives CDR1 SGHTA, CDR2 FQGTGA. V was trimmed by 2 bases and J by 3 bases, leaving 10 bases between them. The CDR3 is made up of 15 amino acids. The CDR3 here is CASSLGQGHTGELFF. The CDR3 DNA reads as TGTGCCAGCAGCTTAGGGCAGGGGCACACCGGGGAGCTGTTTTTT.

The gene calls are TRBV6-1 and TRBJ2-1; 9 positions agree with TRBD1. The length of the CDR3 is 15 residues. Germline lookup yields CDR1 MNHNS and CDR2 SASEGT. Trimming cost V 6 bases and J 7 bases; bases outside gene matches: 10. Here the CDR3 DNA reads TGTGCCAGCAGGGGGACAGGGTTAGTGGGGAATGAGCAGTTCTTC. It specifies CASRGTGLVGNEQFF.

As to this clonotype: One junction end disagrees with the germline gene, perhaps due to a read error. This sequence joins TRBV7-8 and TRBJ2-4; D tentatively reads TRBD1 or TRBD2 (6 bases each). This CDR3 is 15 amino acids long. CDR1 SGHVS and CDR2 FQNEAQ come from the germline V gene. The CDR3 loop reads CASSRGLGDKNTQYF. The CDR3 coding sequence is TGTGCCAGCAGCCGGGGGCTAGGGGACAAAAACACTCAGTACTTC.

As concerns this clonotype: A read error may explain this, as a much larger clone is one base away. Without the conserved terminal phenylalanine or tryptophan, this CDR3 likely stems from a read error. The chain is built from TRBV7-2 and TRBJ2-1; 10 nucleotides match TRBD2. CDR3 size: 15 residues. From germline, CDR1 is SGHTA and CDR2 FQGNSA. V dropped 2 bases and J dropped 7; count of bases not matched to a gene: 5. The CDR3 nucleotides are TGTGCCAGCAGCTTAAAGGCTAGCGGGAGTAATGAGCAGTTCTCC. Translating it yields CASSLKASGSNEQFS.

This chain connects TRBV6-1 to TRBJ1-6; 10 nucleotides line up with TRBD1. Germline trimming cut 6 bases from V and 7 bases from J; bases unmatched to any gene: 9. Germline assignment: CDR1 MNHNS and CDR2 SASEGT. The length of the CDR3 is 16 residues. DNA of the CDR3: TGTGCCAGCAGCAAAAAGCCGGGACAGGGGAATTCACCCCTCCACTTT. This gives the protein CASSKKPGQGNSPLHF.

This clonotype has a handful of counts. J is TRBJ2-1 and V is TRBV7-2, with 9 bases lining up with TRBD1. CDR3 length equals 17 residues. CDR1 is SGHTA and CDR2 is FQGNSA in the germline V gene. With V trimmed by 4 bases and J by 5 bases, 12 bases remained unmatched. CDR3 sequence (DNA): TGTGCCAGCAGCTACTCAAGCCGGGACAGGGCGGACAATGAGCAGTTCTTC. Its protein is CASSYSSRDRADNEQFF.